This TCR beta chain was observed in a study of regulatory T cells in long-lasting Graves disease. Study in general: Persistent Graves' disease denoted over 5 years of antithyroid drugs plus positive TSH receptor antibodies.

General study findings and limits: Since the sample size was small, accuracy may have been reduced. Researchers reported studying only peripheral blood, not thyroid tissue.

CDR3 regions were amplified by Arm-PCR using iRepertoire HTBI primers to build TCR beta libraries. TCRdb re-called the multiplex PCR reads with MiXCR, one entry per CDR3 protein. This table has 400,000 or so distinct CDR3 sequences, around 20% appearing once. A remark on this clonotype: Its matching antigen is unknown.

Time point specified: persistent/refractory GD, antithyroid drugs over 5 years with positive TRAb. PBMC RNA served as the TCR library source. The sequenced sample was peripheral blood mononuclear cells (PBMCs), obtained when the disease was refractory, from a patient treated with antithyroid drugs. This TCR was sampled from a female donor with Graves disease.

CDR3 in DNA: TGTGCCATCAGTGAAGGGACACCGGGGGACTATGGCTACACCTTC. The encoded protein is CAISEGTPGDYGYTF. The chain has TRBV10-3 and TRBJ1-2, with D possibly TRBD1 on 6 matching bases. From germline, CDR1 is ENHRY and CDR2 SYGVKD. V shed 3 bases and J shed 3 bases, with 14 bases lying between them. There are 15 residues in the CDR3.